These T cell receptor beta chains were read from a single sample in a study of cytomegalovirus exposure and HLA in healthy donors. The assay was immunoSEQ multiplex PCR, and TCRdb's table has in-frame clones only and misses some. The sample contains about 160,000 clones, approximately 80% of which appear only once. The sequencing sample was made of PBMCs. These receptors came from a man aged 50 to 60 in good health and CMV-seropositive. Both conserved end residues are part of each CDR3. The listing skips clone size in some rows; elsewhere it reads once, few, many or a size class.

V gene,clone size,CDR3 protein
TRBV5-6,.,CASSFPGLAKDEQFF
TRBV7-9,.,CASSFIAGEAPRAGELFF
TRBV10-3,.,CAISVGSNQPQHF
TRBV15,.,CATSRGQGVSNQPQHF
TRBV6-1,.,CASSEFGGGAQPQHF
TRBV11-1,.,CASSLEAAQPQHF
TRBV7-2,.,CASRPSGDSIGYTF
TRBV9,.,CASSVGQGAGNTIYF
TRBV19,.,CASSRMNTEAFF
TRBV10-3,.,CAISRTTDTQYF
TRBV4-1,.,CASSQEVGRNTDTQYF
TRBV6-6,.,CASSPRDRGYNEQFF
TRBV19,once,CASSSRDREYNEQFF
TRBV2,.,CASSEVPGLGTDTQYF
TRBV23-1,.,CASSQWRDRGESEQYF
TRBV5-1,.,CASSLETYLNTEAFF